A few counts support the clone carrying this TCR beta chain. Its cognate antigen is unknown. With 0 bases removed from V and 5 bases from J, the gap between germline ends came to 13 bases. The CDR3 totals 16 residues. Looked up from germline, CDR1 is SEHNR and CDR2 is FQNEAQ (reference sequence). Amplification of ligated cDNA took four PCR rounds with SP2 and nested alpha and beta constant primers. Reverse transcription of blood and skin TCR RNA was primed at alpha and beta constant regions. TCRdb itself ran the 5' RACE reads through MiXCR, one entry per CDR3 protein. The sample has tens of thousands of distinct CDR3 sequences, around 7.7% seen once; the top ten hold 9% to 10%. The data were taken from a study of naive and memory T cell subsets. TCR cDNA received a 3' ligated oligonucleotide that carried a UMI. Study findings and constraints: The RNA method is potentially sensitive to activation and differentiation changes.

The clonotype was recovered from a male donor in good health. The chain joins TRBV7-9 to TRBJ1-4; the D is unclear. The CDR3 loop reads CASSLALQATNEKLFF. The CDR3 region has the DNA TGTGCCAGCAGCTTAGCGCTTCAGGCTACGAATGAAAAACTGTTTTTT.